These T cell receptor beta chains were read from a single sample in a study of control samples from healthy donors and cancer patients. Profiling relied on immunoSEQ multiplex PCR, and the TCRdb table lists in-frame clones only, not all of them. This table holds roughly 100,000 clones, 92% found once. Sequencing was carried out using blood. The receptors here all came from a woman between 18 and 29 years old in good health. Both conserved end residues are part of each CDR3. Clone size is stated in some rows and not others, as once, few, many or a class when expanded.

v_call: TRBV11-1; cdr3_length: 16; clone_size: -; cdr3_aa: CASDGKTGEVSNEQFF
v_call: TRBV9; cdr3_length: 14; clone_size: once; cdr3_aa: CASSVGSDPYEQYF
v_call: TRBV5-1; cdr3_length: 12; clone_size: once; cdr3_aa: CASSFLDSPLHF
v_call: TRBV24-1; cdr3_length: 17; clone_size: -; cdr3_aa: CATSGVRTGDGANVLTF
v_call: TRBV3-1/TRBV3-2; cdr3_length: 13; clone_size: -; cdr3_aa: CASSQAAGIEQFF
v_call: TRBV5-1; cdr3_length: 14; clone_size: -; cdr3_aa: CASSLQLGSGEQFF
v_call: TRBV29-1; cdr3_length: 11; clone_size: once; cdr3_aa: CSAQGNTEAFF
v_call: TRBV5-3; cdr3_length: 14; clone_size: -; cdr3_aa: CARSLPGGNYGYTF
v_call: TRBV30; cdr3_length: 14; clone_size: -; cdr3_aa: CAWSEGRGLRGYTF
v_call: TRBV18; cdr3_length: 15; clone_size: once; cdr3_aa: CASSPRVGISYEQYF